Each of the 18 T cell receptor beta chains below was sequenced from the same sample in a study of T cell responses to AZD1222 COVID-19 vaccine (dated by TCRdb to the early 2020s). The meaning of the sample's time point label: baseline before first vaccination. The method behind the library was the immunoSEQ multiplex PCR assay. Held by TCRdb, this immuneACCESS table contains in-frame sequences only and omits some clones. Under half of the omission traces to an unresolved V gene where checked; the cause of the rest is unknown. The sample records 170,000 or so clones, roughly 90% of which are singletons. About 3% of the sample rests with the top ten. The specimen was peripheral blood, collected on day 0 of AZD1222 vaccination. These receptors were taken from an adult in good health.

V is TRBV11-2 and J is TRBJ2-5, with a possible D match to TRBD2 (5 bases). CDR3 length equals 15 residues. The V gene's germline CDR1 is SGHAT and CDR2 FQNNGV. Trimming shortened V by 1 base and J by 4 bases, and 13 bases separated the two germline ends. In nucleotides, the CDR3 is TGTGCCAGCAGCTTAGTTGTGGGGAGAGGAGAGACCCAGTACTTC. This sequence encodes CASSLVVGRGETQYF.

The chain uses TRBV30 and TRBJ2-7, with 7 positions matching TRBD1. The CDR3 runs 13 residues. CDR1 and CDR2 (germline): GTSNPN, SVGIG (reference sequence). Trimming took 0 bases from V and 2 from J; bases not matched to a gene: 1. The CDR3 protein is CAWSVGTAYEQYF. The CDR3 DNA reads TGTGCCTGGAGTGTAGGGACAGCCTACGAGCAGTACTTC.

This chain uses TRBV18 with TRBJ1-2; D perhaps matches TRBD1 (6 bases). CDR3 size: 14 residues. Trimming took off 5 bases at V and 5 bases at J, with 15 bases between the two ends. Germline V gene lookup returns CDR1 KGHSH and CDR2 LQKENI. The DNA of the CDR3 is TGTGCCAGCTCAACATCACAGGGACGGTATGGCTACACCTTC. Protein sequence: CASSTSQGRYGYTF.

The rearrangement uses TRBV6-6 and TRBJ1-2; a weak D match, TRBD1 (5 bases). This CDR3 region has 14 residues. Trimming pared 5 bases from V and 3 bases from J, leaving 13 bases between. CDR1 is MNHNY, CDR2 SVGAGI, per germline (reference sequence). The CDR3 loop reads CASSPKGADYGYTF. DNA for the CDR3: TGTGCCAGCAGTCCCAAAGGGGCAGACTATGGCTACACCTTC.

CDR3 nucleotides: TGTGCCAGCATATTCGGAGCTGAAGCTTTCTTT. Its protein product is CASIFGAEAFF. The chain recombines TRBV25-1 with TRBJ1-1; no definite D call. Trimming cost V 7 bases and J 6 bases, with 9 bases left between them. The CDR3 is 11 residues long. Germline V lookup: CDR1 MGHDK, CDR2 SYGVNS.

The table lists this clone with a count of one. J is TRBJ1-1 and V is TRBV18; no firm D call. CDR3 size: 17 residues. Germline V gene sequence: CDR1 KGHSH, CDR2 LQKENI. Trimming took off 3 bases at V and 1 base at J, with 18 bases between the two ends. CDR3 sequence (DNA): TGTGCCAGCTCACCTCATCACTTAGGAGATGGGAACACTGAAGCTTTCTTT. Residues: CASSPHHLGDGNTEAFF.

This chain uses TRBV30 with TRBJ1-3, with D uncertain. Per germline, CDR1 GTSNPN and CDR2 SVGIG (reference sequence). CDR3 size: 15 residues. V lost 4 bases and J lost 0, with 13 bases in between. CDR3 nucleotide sequence: TGTGCCTGGAACGGACGGGGTCGCTCTGGAAACACCATATATTTT. It yields the protein CAWNGRGRSGNTIYF.

The J gene is TRBJ2-3, the V gene TRBV4-2; 10 bases are shared with TRBD2. Germline loops: CDR1 LGHNA, CDR2 YNFKEQ. The CDR3 spans 16 residues. Trimming at V came to 4 bases and at J to 6 bases, leaving 10 bases not matched to a gene. The CDR3 here is CASSLSSGRAGDTQYF. The CDR3 DNA follows: TGTGCCAGCAGCCTGTCAAGCGGGAGGGCCGGGGATACGCAGTATTTT.

The rearrangement links TRBV5-1 to TRBJ2-1; 11 nucleotides line up with TRBD2. Germline-derived CDR1 and CDR2 are SGHRS and YFSETQ. With V trimmed by 5 bases and J by 7 bases, 11 bases remained unmatched. The CDR3 is made up of 16 amino acids. CDR3 in DNA: TGCGCCAGCAGACCCCAGTTAGCGGGAGGGAGTAATGAGCAGTTCTTC. Its protein product is CASRPQLAGGSNEQFF.

This clone was found once. The chain employs TRBV3-1 (or the pseudogene TRBV3-2) and TRBJ1-6; weak D call: TRBD1 (6 bases). Germline CDR1 and CDR2: LGHDT and YNNKEL (reference sequence). Trimming removed 7 bases at V and 7 bases at J, with 8 bases between. CDR3 size: 12 residues. This CDR3 reads CASKTGNSPLHF. DNA for the CDR3: TGTGCCAGCAAAACAGGGAATTCACCCCTCCACTTT.

The rearrangement uses TRBV5-1 and TRBJ2-3; weak D call: TRBD1 (6 bases). Trimming cost V 4 bases and J 1 base, with 16 bases left between them. Germline V gene data show CDR1 as SGHRS and CDR2 as YFSETQ. The CDR3 runs to 16 residues. The CDR3 spells CASSPVPRGGTDTQYF. The CDR3 bases are TGCGCCAGCAGCCCAGTTCCCAGGGGAGGCACAGATACGCAGTATTTT.

This chain uses TRBV4-1 with TRBJ2-4; 12 positions match TRBD2. CDR1 is MGHRA, CDR2 YSYEKL, per germline. The CDR3 runs 20 residues. After removal of 0 bases from V and 6 bases from J, the junction contained 15 bases not matched to a gene. Written as DNA, the CDR3 is TGCGCCAGCAGCCAAGATTCGGCTAGCGGGAGGGCCGGAGTGTCAAACATTCAGTACTTC. Its protein product is CASSQDSASGRAGVSNIQYF.

The rearrangement links TRBV7-3 to TRBJ2-2; TRBD2 matches 7 bases. Germline loops: CDR1 SGHTA, CDR2 FQGTGA. The J segment lost 6 bases and the V segment lost 5 bases, leaving 3 bases of the junction unmatched. CDR3 size: 13 residues. The CDR3: CASSREEAGELFF. The CDR3 DNA follows: TGTGCCAGCAGCCGGGAGGAGGCCGGGGAGCTGTTTTTT.

The chain couples TRBV5-1 to TRBJ2-7; D is unclear. Trimming took off 0 bases at V and 0 bases at J, with 13 bases between the two ends. The CDR3 has 16 amino acids. The germline V gene has CDR1 SGHRS and CDR2 YFSETQ. CDR3 residues: CASSLGGSLSSYEQYF. CDR3 nucleotide sequence: TGCGCCAGCAGCTTGGGCGGCAGTTTGAGCTCCTACGAGCAGTACTTC.

J is TRBJ1-3 and V is TRBV5-4; D unclear. CDR3 length: 16 amino acids. Germline CDR1 is SGHNT and CDR2 is YYREEE (reference sequence). Between the trimmed V and J ends, which lost 2 bases and 3 bases, there was a span of 15 bases. The CDR3 coding sequence is TGTGCCAGCAGCTTCAAATGGGGAATAGGTGGAAACACCATATATTTT. This gives the protein CASSFKWGIGGNTIYF.

The V call is TRBV27, the J call TRBJ1-1; no definite D call. Trimming removed 0 bases from V and 3 bases from J, with 11 bases in between. There are 15 residues in the CDR3. From germline, CDR1 is MNHEY and CDR2 SMNVEV (reference sequence). The CDR3 DNA follows: TGTGCCAGCAGTTTATCGTCGGGGAGTGACACTGAAGCTTTCTTT. It codes for CASSLSSGSDTEAFF.

This clone was observed a handful of times. The CDR3 spells CASSLVGDYGYTF. The CDR3, as DNA: TGTGCCAGCAGTTTAGTGGGGGACTATGGCTACACCTTC. The gene calls are TRBV28 and TRBJ1-2, with D possibly being TRBD1 (5 bases). From germline, CDR1 is MDHEN and CDR2 SYDVKM. The CDR3 is 13 amino acids. Between the trimmed V and J ends, which lost 2 bases and 3 bases, there was a span of 7 bases.

This sequence joins TRBV7-2 and TRBJ1-1; D not certain. The CDR3 is made up of 15 amino acids. Germline V CDR1 and CDR2: SGHTA, FQGNSA. Trimming shortened V by 5 bases and J by 3 bases, and 16 bases separated the two germline ends. The CDR3 DNA is TGTGCCAGCAGCCCCCTGTCTTCCTGGGACACTGAAGCTTTCTTT. Translation: CASSPLSSWDTEAFF.